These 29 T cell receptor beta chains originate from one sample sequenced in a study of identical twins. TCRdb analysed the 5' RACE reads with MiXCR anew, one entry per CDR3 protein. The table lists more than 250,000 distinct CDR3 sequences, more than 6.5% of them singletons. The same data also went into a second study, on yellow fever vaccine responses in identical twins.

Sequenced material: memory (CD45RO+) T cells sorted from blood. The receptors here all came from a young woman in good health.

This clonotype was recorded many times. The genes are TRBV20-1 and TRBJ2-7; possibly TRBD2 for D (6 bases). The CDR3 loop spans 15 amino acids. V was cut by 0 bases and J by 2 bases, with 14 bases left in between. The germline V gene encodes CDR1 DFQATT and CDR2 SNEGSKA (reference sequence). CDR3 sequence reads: CSAREGGDPTYEQYV. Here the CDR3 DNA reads TGCAGTGCTAGAGAGGGCGGGGACCCTACCTACGAGCAGTACGTC.

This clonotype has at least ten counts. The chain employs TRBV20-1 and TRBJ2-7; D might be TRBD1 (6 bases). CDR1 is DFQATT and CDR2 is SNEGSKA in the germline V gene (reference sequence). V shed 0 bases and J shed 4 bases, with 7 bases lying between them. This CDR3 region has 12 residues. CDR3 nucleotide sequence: TGCAGTGCTAGAGATGACAGGTACGAGCAGTACGTC. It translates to CSARDDRYEQYV.

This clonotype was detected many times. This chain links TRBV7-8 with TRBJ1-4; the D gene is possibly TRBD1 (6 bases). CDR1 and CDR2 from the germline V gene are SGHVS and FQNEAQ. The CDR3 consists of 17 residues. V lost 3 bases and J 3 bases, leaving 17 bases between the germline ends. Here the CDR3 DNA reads TGTGCCAGCAGCTTTTCGGGCAGGGGCACAGCTAATGAAAAACTGTTTTTT. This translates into CASSFSGRGTANEKLFF.

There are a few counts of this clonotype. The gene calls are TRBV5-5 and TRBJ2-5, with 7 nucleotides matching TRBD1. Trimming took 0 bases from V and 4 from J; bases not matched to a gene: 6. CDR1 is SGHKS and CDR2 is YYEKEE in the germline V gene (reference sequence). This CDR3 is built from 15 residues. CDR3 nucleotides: TGTGCCAGCAGCTTGGTAGGGACAGCGACAGAGACCCAGTACTTC. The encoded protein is CASSLVGTATETQYF.

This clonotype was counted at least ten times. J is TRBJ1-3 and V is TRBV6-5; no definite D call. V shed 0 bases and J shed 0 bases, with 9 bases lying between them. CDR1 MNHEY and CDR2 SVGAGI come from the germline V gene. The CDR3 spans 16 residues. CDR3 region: CASSYSRQTSGNTIYF. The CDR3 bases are TGTGCCAGCAGTTACTCCCGACAAACCTCTGGAAACACCATATATTTT.

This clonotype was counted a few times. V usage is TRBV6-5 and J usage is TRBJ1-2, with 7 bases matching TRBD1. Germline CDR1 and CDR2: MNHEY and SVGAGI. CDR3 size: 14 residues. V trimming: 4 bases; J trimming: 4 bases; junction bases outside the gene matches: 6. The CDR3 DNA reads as TGTGCCAGCAGTTGGAACCGGGACAGCTATGGCTACACCTTC. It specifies CASSWNRDSYGYTF.

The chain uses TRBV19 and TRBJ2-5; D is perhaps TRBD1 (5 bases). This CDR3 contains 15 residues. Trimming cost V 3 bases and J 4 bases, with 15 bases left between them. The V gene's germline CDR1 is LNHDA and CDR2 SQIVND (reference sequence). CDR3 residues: CASSIVTAWGETQYF. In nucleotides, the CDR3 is TGTGCCAGTAGTATTGTGACAGCCTGGGGAGAGACCCAGTACTTC.

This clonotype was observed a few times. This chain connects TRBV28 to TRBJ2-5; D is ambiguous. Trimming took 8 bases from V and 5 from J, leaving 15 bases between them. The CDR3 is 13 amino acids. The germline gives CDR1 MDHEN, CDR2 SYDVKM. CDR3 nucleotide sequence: TGTGCCAGCCTCGGTTCTGGGTTGGAGACCCAGTACTTC. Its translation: CASLGSGLETQYF.

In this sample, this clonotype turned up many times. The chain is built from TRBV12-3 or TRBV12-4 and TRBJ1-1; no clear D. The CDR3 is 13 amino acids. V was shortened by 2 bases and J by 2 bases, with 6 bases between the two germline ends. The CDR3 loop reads CASSLTYNTEAFF. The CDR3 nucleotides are TGTGCCAGCAGTTTAACTTACAACACTGAAGCTTTCTTT.

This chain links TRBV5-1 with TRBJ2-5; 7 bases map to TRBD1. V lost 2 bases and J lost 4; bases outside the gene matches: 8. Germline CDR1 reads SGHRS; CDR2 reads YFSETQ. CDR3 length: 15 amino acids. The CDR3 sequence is CASSLRQGPRETQYF. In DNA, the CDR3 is TGCGCCAGCAGCTTACGACAGGGACCCAGAGAGACCCAGTACTTC.

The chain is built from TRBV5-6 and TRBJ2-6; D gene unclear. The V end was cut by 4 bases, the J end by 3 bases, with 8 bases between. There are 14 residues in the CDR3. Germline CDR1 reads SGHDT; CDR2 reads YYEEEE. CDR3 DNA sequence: TGTGCCAGCAGCACCTTAATTGGGGCCAACGTCCTGACTTTC. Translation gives CASSTLIGANVLTF.

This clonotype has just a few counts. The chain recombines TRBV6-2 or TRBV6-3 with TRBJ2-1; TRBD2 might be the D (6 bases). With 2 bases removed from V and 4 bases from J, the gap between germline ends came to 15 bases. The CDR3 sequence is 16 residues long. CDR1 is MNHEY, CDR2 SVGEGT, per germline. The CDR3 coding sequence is TGTGCCAGCAGTTACCCCGGGACTTCAGGGTACAATGAGCAGTTCTTC. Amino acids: CASSYPGTSGYNEQFF.

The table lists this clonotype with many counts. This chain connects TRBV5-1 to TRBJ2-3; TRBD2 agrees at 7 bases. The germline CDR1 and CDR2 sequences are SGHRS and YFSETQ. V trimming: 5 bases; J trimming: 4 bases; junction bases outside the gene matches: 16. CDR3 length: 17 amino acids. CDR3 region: CASSLRASGRFSDTQYF. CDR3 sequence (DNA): TGCGCCAGCAGTCTTAGGGCTAGCGGCCGATTTTCAGATACGCAGTATTTT.

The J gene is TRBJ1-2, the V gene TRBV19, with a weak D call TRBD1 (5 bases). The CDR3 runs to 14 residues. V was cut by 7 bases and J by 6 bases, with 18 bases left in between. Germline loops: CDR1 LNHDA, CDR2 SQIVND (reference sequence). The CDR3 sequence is CASTKGQTDHGYTF. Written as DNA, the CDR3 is TGTGCCAGTACAAAGGGGCAGACCGATCATGGCTACACCTTC.

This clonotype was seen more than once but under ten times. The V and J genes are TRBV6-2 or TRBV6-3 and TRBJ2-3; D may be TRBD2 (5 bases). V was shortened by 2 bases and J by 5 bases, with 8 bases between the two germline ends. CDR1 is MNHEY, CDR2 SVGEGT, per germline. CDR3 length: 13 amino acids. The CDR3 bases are TGTGCCAGCAGTTACATCGGGGTAGATACGCAGTATTTT. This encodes CASSYIGVDTQYF.

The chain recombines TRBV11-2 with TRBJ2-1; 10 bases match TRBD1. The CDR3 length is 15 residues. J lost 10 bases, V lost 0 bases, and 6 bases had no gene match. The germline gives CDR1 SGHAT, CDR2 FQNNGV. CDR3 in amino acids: CASSLDGDRGFEQFF. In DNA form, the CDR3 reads TGTGCCAGCAGCTTAGATGGGGACAGGGGTTTCGAGCAGTTCTTC.

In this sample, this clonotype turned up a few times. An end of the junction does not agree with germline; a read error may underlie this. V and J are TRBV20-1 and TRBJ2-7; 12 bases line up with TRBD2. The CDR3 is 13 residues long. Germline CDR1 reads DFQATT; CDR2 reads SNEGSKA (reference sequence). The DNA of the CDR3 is TGCAGTGCCCAAACCCGGACTAGCGGGACATATCACTTC. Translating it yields CSAQTRTSGTYHF.

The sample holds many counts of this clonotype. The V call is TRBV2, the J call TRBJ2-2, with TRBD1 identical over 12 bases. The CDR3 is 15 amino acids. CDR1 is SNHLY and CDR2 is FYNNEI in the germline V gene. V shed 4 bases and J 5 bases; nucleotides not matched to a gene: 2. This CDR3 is CASSGDRGRTGELFF. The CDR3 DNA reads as TGTGCCAGCAGTGGGGACAGGGGGCGAACCGGGGAGCTGTTTTTT. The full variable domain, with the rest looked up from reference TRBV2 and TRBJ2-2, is EPEVTQTPSHQVTQMGQEVILRCVPISNHLYFYWYRQILGQKVEFLVSFYNNEISEKSEIFDDQFSVERPDGSNFTLKIRSTKLEDSAMYFCASSGDRGRTGELFFGEGSRLTVL.

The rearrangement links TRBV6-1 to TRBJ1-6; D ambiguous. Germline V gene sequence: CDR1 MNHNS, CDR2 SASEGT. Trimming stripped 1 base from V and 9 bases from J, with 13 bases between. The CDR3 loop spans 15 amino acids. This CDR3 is CASSEVSGSGSPLHF. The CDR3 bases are TGTGCCAGCAGTGAAGTATCTGGGTCGGGTTCACCCCTCCACTTT.

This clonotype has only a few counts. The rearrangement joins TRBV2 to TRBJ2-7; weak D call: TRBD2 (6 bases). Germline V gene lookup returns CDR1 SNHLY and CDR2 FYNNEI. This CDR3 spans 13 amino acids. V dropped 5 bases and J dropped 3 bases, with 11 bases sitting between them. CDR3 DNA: TGTGCCAGCAGTAGGGCGGGACTCTACGAGCAGTACTTC. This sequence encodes CASSRAGLYEQYF.

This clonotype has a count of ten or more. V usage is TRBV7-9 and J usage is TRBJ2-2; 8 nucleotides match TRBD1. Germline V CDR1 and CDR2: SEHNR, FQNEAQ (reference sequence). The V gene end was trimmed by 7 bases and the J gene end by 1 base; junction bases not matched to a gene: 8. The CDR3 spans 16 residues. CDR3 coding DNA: TGTGCCAGCACCACTTCCGGACAGGGGAACACCGGGGAGCTGTTTTTT. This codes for CASTTSGQGNTGELFF.

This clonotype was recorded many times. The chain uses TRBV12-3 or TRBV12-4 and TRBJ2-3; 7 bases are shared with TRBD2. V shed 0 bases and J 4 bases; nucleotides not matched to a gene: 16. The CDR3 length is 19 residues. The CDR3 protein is CASSLAASGNLLLPDTQYF. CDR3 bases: TGTGCCAGCAGTTTAGCGGCTAGCGGTAACCTACTTCTCCCAGATACGCAGTATTTT.

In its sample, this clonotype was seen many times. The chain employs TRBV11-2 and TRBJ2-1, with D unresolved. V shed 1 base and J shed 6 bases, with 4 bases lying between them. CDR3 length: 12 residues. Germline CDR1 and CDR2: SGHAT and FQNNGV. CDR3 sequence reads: CASSLGLNEQFF. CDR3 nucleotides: TGTGCCAGCAGCTTAGGGCTCAATGAGCAGTTCTTC.

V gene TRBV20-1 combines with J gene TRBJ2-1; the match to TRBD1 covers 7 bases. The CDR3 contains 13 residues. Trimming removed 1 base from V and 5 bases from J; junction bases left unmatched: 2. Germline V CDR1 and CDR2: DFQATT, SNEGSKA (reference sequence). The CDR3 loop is CSARGQGNNEQFF. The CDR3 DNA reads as TGCAGTGCTAGAGGACAGGGAAACAATGAGCAGTTCTTC.

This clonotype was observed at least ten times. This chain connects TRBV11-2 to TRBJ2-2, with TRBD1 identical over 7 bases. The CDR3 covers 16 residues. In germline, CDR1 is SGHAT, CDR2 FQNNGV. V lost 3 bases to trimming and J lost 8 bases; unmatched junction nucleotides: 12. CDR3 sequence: CASSFRDRAKTGELFF. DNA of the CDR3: TGTGCCAGCAGCTTTCGCGACAGGGCCAAGACTGGGGAGCTGTTTTTT.

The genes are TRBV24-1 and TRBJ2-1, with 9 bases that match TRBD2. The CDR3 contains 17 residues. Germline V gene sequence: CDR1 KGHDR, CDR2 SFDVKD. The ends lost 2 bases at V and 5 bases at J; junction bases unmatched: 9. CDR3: CATSDYPEERGDNEQFF. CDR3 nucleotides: TGTGCCACCAGTGATTACCCCGAGGAGCGGGGGGACAATGAGCAGTTCTTC.

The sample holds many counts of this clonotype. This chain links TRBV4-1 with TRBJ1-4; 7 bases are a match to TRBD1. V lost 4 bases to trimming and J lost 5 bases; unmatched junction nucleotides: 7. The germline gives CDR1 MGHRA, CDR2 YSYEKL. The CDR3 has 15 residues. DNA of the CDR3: TGCGCCAGCAGCCCGACCGGGACAGTGAATGAAAAACTGTTTTTT. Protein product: CASSPTGTVNEKLFF.

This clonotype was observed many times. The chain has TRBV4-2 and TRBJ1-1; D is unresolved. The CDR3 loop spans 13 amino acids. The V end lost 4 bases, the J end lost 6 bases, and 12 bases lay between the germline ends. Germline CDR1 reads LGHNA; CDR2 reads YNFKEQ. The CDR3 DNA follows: TGTGCCAGCAGCCCAACCGGATGGGCTGAAGCTTTCTTT. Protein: CASSPTGWAEAFF.

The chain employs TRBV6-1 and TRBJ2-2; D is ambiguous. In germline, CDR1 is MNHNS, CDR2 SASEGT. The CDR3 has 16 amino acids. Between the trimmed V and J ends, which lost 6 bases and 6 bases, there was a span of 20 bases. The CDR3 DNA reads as TGTGCCAGCAGCCCGATAAGTAGACCGGCCCCCGGGGAGCTGTTTTTT. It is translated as CASSPISRPAPGELFF.